Given below is one T cell receptor beta chain in context. Its antigen is not identified. Researchers grouped second doses given at about 4 or about 12 weeks into one pool. These data come from a study of T cell responses to AZD1222 COVID-19 vaccine. General observations from the study: Variant regions that are unmutated are reportedly the target of nearly half of spike-specific TCRs. Without day 14 samples, only post-peak T cell repertoires were studied.

The germline CDR1 and CDR2 sequences are MDHEN and SYDVKM. CDR3 length: 12 residues. V dropped 8 bases and J dropped 5 bases, with 12 bases sitting between them. Profiled with immunoSEQ multiplex PCR; TCRdb holds only in-frame clones, not every one. The table shows fewer than 150,000 clones, with approximately 90% occurring only once. The TCR was taken from an adult who received the AZD1222 COVID-19 vaccine. Sequenced here: peripheral blood, sampled 28 days after the second AZD1222 dose. The chain uses TRBV28 and TRBJ1-2, with a weak D call TRBD1 (6 bases). The CDR3 loop reads CASGGGGYGYTF. DNA for the CDR3: TGTGCCAGCGGTGGAGGGGGTTATGGCTACACCTTC.